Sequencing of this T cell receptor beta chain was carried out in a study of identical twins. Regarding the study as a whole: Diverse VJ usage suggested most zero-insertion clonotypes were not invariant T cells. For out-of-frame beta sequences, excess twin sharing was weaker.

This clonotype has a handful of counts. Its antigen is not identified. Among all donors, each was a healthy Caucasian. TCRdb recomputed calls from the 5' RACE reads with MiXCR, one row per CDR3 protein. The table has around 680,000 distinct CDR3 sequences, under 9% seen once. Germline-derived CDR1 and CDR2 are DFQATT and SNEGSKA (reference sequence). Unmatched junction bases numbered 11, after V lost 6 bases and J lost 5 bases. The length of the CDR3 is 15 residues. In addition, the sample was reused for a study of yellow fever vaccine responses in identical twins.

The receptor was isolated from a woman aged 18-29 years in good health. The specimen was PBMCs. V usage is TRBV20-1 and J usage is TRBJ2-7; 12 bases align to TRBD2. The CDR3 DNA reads TGCAGTGCCGTATCTGGACTAGCGGGGTCTGACGAGCAGTACTTC. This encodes CSAVSGLAGSDEQYF.